This paragraph reports one T cell receptor (beta chain). The authors' processing: Nucleated cell counts were estimated from reference gene primer amplification. The repertoire was sequenced with immunoSEQ multiplex PCR; TCRdb's copy has only in-frame clones and lacks some. D and trimming were read from the DNA, whereas the V and J calls and clone size are those reported in that table. The sample lists just over 650,000 clones, about 87% seen once, with over 0.2% in the top ten. The data stem from a study of blood T cell repertoires in COVID-19. For the study at large: Nucleic acid was either cDNA or gDNA, and it came from T cells, B-cell-depleted T cells, or PBMCs.

This CDR3 spans 16 amino acids. The ends lost 4 bases at V and 4 bases at J; junction bases unmatched: 10. Germline-derived CDR1 and CDR2 are LGHDT and YNNKEL (reference sequence). Sequenced: peripheral blood. This sequence joins TRBV3-1 (or the pseudogene TRBV3-2) and TRBJ2-3, with 8 positions matching TRBD2. The receptor's source is a woman aged 18-29 years with acute or convalescent COVID-19. The CDR3, as DNA: TGTGCCAGCAGCCCCCACACCGGGGGGGCCCCAGATACGCAGTATTTT. Amino acid sequence: CASSPHTGGAPDTQYF.